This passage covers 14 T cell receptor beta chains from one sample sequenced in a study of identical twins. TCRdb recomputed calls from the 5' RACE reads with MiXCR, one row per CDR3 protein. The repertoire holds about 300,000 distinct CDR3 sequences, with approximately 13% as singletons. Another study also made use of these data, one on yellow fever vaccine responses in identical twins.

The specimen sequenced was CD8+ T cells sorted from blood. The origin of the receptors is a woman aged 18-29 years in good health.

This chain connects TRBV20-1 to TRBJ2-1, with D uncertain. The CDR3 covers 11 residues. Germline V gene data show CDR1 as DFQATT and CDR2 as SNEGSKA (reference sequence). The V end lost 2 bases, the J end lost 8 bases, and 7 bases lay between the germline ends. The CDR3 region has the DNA TGCAGTGCTAGATTAACCCATGAGCAGTTCTTC. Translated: CSARLTHEQFF.

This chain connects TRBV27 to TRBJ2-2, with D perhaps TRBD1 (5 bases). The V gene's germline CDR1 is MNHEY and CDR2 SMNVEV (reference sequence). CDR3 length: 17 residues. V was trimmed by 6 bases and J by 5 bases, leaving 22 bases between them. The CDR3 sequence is CASSPIAGRTSTGELFF. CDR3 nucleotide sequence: TGTGCCAGCAGCCCTATAGCAGGGCGCACCTCGACCGGGGAGCTGTTTTTT.

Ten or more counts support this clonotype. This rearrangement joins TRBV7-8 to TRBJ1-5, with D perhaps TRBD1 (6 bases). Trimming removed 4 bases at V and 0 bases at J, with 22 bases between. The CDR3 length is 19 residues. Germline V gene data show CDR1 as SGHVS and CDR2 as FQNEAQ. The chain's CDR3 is CASSSPPGHGAYSNQPQHF. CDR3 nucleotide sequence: TGTGCCAGCAGCTCGCCCCCGGGACATGGGGCCTATAGCAATCAGCCCCAGCATTTT.

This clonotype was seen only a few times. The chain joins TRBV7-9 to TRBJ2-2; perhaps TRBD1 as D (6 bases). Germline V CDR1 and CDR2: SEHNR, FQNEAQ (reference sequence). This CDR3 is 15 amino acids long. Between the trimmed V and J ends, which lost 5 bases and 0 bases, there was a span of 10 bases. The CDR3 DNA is TGTGCCAGCAGCGGCAGGGGTCCGAACACCGGGGAGCTGTTTTTT. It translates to CASSGRGPNTGELFF.

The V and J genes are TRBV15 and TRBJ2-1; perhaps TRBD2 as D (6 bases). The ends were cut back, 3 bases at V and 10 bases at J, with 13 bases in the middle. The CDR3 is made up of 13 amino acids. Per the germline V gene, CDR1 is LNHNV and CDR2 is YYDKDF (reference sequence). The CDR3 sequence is CATSSGTQAEQFF. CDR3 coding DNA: TGTGCCACCAGCAGTGGGACTCAGGCGGAGCAGTTCTTC.

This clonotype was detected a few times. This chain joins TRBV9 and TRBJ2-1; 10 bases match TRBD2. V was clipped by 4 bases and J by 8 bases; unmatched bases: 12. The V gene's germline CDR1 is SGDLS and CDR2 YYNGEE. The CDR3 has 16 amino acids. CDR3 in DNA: TGTGCCAGCAGCCCAAGGACTAGCGGCTCAGTGGATGAGCAGTTCTTC. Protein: CASSPRTSGSVDEQFF. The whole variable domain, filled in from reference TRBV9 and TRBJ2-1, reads DSGVTQTPKHLITATGQRVTLRCSPRSGDLSVYWYQQSLDQGLQFLIQYYNGEERAKGNILERFSAQQFPDLHSELNLSSLELGDSALYFCASSPRTSGSVDEQFFGPGTRLTVL.

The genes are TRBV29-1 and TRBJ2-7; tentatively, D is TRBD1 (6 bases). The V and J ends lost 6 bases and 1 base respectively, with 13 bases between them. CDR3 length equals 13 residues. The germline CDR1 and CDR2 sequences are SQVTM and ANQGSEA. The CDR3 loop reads CSVATGQSYEQYF. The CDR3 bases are TGCAGCGTCGCTACTGGACAGTCCTACGAGCAGTACTTC.

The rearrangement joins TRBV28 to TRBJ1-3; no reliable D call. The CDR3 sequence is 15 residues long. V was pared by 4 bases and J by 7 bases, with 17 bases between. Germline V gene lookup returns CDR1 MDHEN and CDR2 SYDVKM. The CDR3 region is CASSSNRIIDNTIYF. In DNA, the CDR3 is TGTGCCAGCAGTTCCAACCGGATCATAGACAACACCATATATTTT.

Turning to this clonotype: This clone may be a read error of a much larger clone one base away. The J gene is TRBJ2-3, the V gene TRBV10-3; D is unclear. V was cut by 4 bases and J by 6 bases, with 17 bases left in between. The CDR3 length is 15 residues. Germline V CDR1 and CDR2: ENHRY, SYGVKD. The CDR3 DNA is TGTGCCATCAGTGGGGGTGCCATTACCGGGGATACGCAGTATTTT. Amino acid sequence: CAISGGAITGDTQYF.

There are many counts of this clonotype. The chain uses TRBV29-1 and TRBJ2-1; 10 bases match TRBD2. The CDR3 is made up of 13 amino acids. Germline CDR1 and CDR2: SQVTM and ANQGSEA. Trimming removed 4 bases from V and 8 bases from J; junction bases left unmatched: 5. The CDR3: CSVASGSRYEQFF. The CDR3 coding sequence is TGCAGCGTTGCTAGCGGGAGTAGGTATGAGCAGTTCTTC.

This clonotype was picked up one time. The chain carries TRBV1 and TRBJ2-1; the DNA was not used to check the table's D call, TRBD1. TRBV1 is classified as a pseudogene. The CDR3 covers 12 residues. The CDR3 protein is CTSGPYKNEQFF. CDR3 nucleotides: TGCACCAGCGGTCCCTATAAAAATGAGCAGTTCTTC.

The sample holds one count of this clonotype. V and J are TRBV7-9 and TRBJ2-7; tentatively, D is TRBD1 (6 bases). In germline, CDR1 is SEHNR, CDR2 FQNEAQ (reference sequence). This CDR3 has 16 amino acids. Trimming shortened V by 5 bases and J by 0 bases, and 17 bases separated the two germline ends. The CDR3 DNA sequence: TGTGCCAGCAGCGCTCGGTCAGGGGACGGCTCCTACGAGCAGTACGTC. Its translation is CASSARSGDGSYEQYV.

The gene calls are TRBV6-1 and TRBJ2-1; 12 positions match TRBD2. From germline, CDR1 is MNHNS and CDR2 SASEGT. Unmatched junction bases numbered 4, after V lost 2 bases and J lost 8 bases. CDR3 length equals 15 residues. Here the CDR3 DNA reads TGTGCCAGCAGTGAACTAGCGGGAGGGCCGGATGAGCAGTTCTTC. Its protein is CASSELAGGPDEQFF.

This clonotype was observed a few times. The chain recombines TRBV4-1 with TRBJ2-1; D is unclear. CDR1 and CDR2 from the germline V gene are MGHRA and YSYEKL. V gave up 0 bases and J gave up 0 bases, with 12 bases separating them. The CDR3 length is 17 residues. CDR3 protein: CASSQEYSESSYNEQFF. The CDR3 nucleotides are TGCGCCAGCAGCCAAGAGTACTCCGAAAGCTCCTACAATGAGCAGTTCTTC.